This section outlines one T cell receptor beta chain sequence together with its context. This sample is drawn from a study of control samples from healthy donors and cancer patients. CDR1 is SGHNT, CDR2 YYREEE, per germline (reference sequence). The V end lost 2 bases, the J end lost 0 bases, and 9 bases lay between the germline ends. This CDR3 has 14 amino acids. Clones were sequenced by immunoSEQ multiplex PCR, and TCRdb holds only the in-frame ones, with some missing. The sample holds roughly 120,000 clones, about 92% seen once. The TCR originated in a man aged 50-60 years with head and neck cancer. The chain is built from TRBV5-4 and TRBJ2-7, with no clear D. The source material was PBMCs. The CDR3 coding sequence is TGTGCCAGCAGCTTTCCAGAACACTCCTACGAGCAGTACTTC. It translates to CASSFPEHSYEQYF.